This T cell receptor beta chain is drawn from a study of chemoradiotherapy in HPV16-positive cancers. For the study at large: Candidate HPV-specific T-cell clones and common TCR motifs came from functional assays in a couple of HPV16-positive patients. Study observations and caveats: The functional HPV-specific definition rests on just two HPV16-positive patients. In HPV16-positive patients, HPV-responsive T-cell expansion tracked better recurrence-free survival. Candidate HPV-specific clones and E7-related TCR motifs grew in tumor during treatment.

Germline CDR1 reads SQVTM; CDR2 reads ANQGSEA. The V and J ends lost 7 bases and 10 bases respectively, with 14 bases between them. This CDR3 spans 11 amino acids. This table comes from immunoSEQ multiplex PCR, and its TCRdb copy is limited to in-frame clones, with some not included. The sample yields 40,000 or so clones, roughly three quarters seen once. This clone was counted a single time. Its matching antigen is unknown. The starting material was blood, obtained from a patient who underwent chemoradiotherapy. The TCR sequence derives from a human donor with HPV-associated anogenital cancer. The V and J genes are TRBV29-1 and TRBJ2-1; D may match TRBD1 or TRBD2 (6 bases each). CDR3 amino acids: CSAGGLTEQFF. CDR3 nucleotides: TGCAGCGCCGGGGGCCTCACCGAGCAGTTCTTC.